This T cell receptor (beta chain) comes out of a study of OX40 agonist ivuxolimab in advanced cancers. Whole-study findings and limits: At 0.1 to 3.0 mg/kg, clonal expansion of CD4+ and CD8+ blood T cells had occurred by week 6.

The table lists this clone with a few counts. Its target is unknown. At cycle 4 day 1, cycle 7 day 1, and baseline, blood was sampled. Some clones are missing from TCRdb's copy, which holds only in-frame ones; the method was immunoSEQ multiplex PCR. The sample has roughly 77,000 clones, approximately 84% seen once. The specimen comprised CD4+ or CD8+ T cells sorted from blood, sampled in a trial of the OX40 agonist ivuxolimab. The receptor comes from an adult with an advanced solid tumor such as melanoma, head and neck, liver or kidney cancer.

In DNA, the CDR3 is TGCGCCAGCAGCCTGGCCACTTGGAACACTGAAGCTTTCTTT. This gives the protein CASSLATWNTEAFF. This chain connects TRBV5-1 to TRBJ1-1; D is uncertain. This CDR3 region has 14 residues. The V gene's germline CDR1 is SGHRS and CDR2 YFSETQ. Trimming took 4 bases from V and 1 from J, leaving 11 bases between them. Full variable domain (remainder filled in from reference TRBV5-1 and TRBJ1-1): KAGVTQTPRYLIKTRGQQVTLSCSPISGHRSVSWYQQTPGQGLQFLFEYFSETQRNKGNFPGRFSGRQFSNSRSEMNVSTLELGDSALYLCASSLATWNTEAFFGQGTRLTVV.